This TCR beta chain was captured by sequencing in a study of spatial heterogeneity in lung cancer. Time point noted: blood at routine non-recurrence follow-up after resection. Tumor, nontumor lung or frozen PBMC supplied whole RNA, sequenced without sorting. The CDR3 spans 14 residues. Germline V gives CDR1 MNHNS, CDR2 SASEGT. V shed 8 bases, J shed 4 bases, and the junction held 6 bases outside the gene matches. Via MiXCR, TCRdb re-called the 5' RACE reads, giving one row per CDR3 protein. The sample shows about 52,000 distinct CDR3 sequences, more than 6.5% of them seen only once. The TCR was taken from a female donor with early-stage non-small cell lung cancer. The sample here was PBMCs, taken at follow-up. This chain joins TRBV6-1 and TRBJ2-2, with 8 nucleotides matching TRBD1. CDR3 loop: CASHSGGGTGELFF. The CDR3 bases are TGTGCCAGCCATTCAGGGGGCGGCACCGGGGAGCTGTTTTTT.